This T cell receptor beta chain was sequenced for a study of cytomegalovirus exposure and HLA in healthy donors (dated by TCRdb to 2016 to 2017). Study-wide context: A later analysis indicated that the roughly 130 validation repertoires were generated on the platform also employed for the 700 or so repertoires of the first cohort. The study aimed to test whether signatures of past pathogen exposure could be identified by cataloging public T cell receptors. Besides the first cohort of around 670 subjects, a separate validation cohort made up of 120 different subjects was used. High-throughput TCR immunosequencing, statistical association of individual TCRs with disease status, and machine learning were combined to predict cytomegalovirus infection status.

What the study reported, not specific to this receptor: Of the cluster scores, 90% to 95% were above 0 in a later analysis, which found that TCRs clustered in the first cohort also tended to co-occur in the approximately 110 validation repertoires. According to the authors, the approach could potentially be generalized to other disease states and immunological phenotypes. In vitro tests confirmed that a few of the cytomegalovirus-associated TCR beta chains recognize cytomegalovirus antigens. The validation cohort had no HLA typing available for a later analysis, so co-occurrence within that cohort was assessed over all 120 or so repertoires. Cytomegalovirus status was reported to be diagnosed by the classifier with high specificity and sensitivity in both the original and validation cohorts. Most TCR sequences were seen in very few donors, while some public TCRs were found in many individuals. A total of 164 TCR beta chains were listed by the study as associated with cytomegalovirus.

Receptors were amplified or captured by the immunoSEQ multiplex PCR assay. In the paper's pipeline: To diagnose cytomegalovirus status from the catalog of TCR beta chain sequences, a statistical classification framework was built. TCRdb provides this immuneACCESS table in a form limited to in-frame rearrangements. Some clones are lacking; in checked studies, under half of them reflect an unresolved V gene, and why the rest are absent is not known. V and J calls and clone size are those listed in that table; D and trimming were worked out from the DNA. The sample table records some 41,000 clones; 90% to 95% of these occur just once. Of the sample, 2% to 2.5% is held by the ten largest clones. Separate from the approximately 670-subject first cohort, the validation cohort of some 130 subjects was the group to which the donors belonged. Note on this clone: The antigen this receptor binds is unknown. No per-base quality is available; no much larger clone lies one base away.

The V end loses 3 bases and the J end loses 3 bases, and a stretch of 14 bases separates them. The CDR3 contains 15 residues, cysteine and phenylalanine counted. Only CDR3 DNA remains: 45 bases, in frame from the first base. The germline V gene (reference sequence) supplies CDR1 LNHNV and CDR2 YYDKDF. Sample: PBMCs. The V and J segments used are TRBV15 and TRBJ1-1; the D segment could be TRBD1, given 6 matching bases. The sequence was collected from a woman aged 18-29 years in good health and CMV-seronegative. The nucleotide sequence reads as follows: TGTGCCACCAGCAGGCAAGACAGGTCTTACACTGAAGCTTTCTTT. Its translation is CATSRQDRSYTEAFF.